The 17 T cell receptor beta chains below all came from one sample that was sequenced in a study of early T cells in non-severe SARS-CoV-2 infection (dated by TCRdb to 2020 to 2023). The library relied on 5' RACE. TCRdb shows the sequencer as NextSeq 500. TCRdb cleaned the public reads at Q25 with fastp, built clones with MiXCR and kept in-frame beta chains. Each entry is one CDR3 protein sequence, shown with its most common DNA and genes. This sample holds roughly 51,000 distinct CDR3 sequences; approximately 9.8% were observed only once. The biggest ten clones account for roughly 8.3% of the sample. The specimen sequenced was whole blood. Every receptor here comes from an adult who was a healthcare worker with PCR-confirmed SARS-CoV-2 infection or an uninfected control (not recorded which).

The chain links TRBV2 to TRBJ2-7, with 11 bases fitting TRBD2. J lost 6 bases, V lost 4 bases, and 5 bases had no gene match. CDR1 and CDR2 from the germline V gene are SNHLY and FYNNEI. The CDR3 extends over 14 amino acids. The CDR3 DNA reads TGTGCCAGCAGTGTAGGTCTAGCGGGAGGCGAGCAGTACTTC. Protein: CASSVGLAGGEQYF.

V is TRBV5-1 and J is TRBJ1-3; 8 nucleotides agree with TRBD1. CDR3 length: 15 residues. Germline-derived CDR1 and CDR2 are SGHRS and YFSETQ. The ends lost 0 bases at V and 2 bases at J; junction bases unmatched: 1. CDR3: CASSLGQGPGNTIYF. CDR3 sequence (DNA): TGCGCCAGCAGCTTGGGACAGGGGCCTGGAAACACCATATATTTT.

This clonotype was picked up a small number of times. The J gene is TRBJ1-1, the V gene TRBV7-2; D not certain. The V gene lost 7 bases and the J gene lost 1 base, with 13 bases spanning the gap. This CDR3 comprises 14 residues. Germline V CDR1 and CDR2: SGHTA, FQGNSA. The CDR3 nucleotides read TGTGCCAGCAACGATCCACTTTGGAACACTGAAGCTTTCTTT. It specifies CASNDPLWNTEAFF.

This chain uses TRBV28 with TRBJ1-5; possibly TRBD1 for D (5 bases). Germline V gene lookup returns CDR1 MDHEN and CDR2 SYDVKM. V was shortened by 4 bases and J by 3 bases, with 13 bases between the two germline ends. This CDR3 comprises 15 residues. CDR3 sequence: CASSWGVKDNQPQHF. The CDR3 nucleotides are TGTGCCAGCAGTTGGGGGGTGAAGGACAATCAGCCCCAGCATTTT.

This clonotype was counted a few times. J is TRBJ2-7 and V is TRBV6-5; D gene uncertain. Germline-derived CDR1 and CDR2 are MNHEY and SVGAGI. The ends were cut back, 2 bases at V and 3 bases at J, with 8 bases in the middle. The CDR3 covers 13 residues. In nucleotides, the CDR3 is TGTGCCAGCAGTTACGACGGCCTCTACGAGCAGTACTTC. Translation: CASSYDGLYEQYF.

This chain joins TRBV20-1 and TRBJ2-7, with 9 positions matching TRBD2. Looked up from germline, CDR1 is DFQATT and CDR2 is SNEGSKA (reference sequence). Germline trimming cut 3 bases from V and 2 bases from J; bases unmatched to any gene: 8. This CDR3 contains 15 residues. DNA for the CDR3: TGCAGTGCTAGGGAGCTAGCGGGACTTACCTACGAGCAGTACTTC. Amino acids: CSARELAGLTYEQYF.

This clonotype was found a few times. The chain uses TRBV10-2 and TRBJ1-2, with a possible D match to TRBD1 (5 bases). The CDR3 sequence is 12 residues long. CDR1 and CDR2 (germline): WSHSY, SAAADI. The CDR3 DNA reads TGCGCTAGCGGGGCGCCTGTCTATGGCTACACCTTC. It translates to CASGAPVYGYTF.

This clonotype was recorded a few times. The chain links TRBV7-9 to TRBJ2-1; 9 nucleotides align to TRBD1. Germline values: CDR1 SEHNR, CDR2 FQNEAQ (reference sequence). The CDR3 covers 13 residues. With 7 bases clipped from V and 8 bases from J, the junction kept 6 bases outside the gene matches. The CDR3: CASTVDRGHEQFF. The CDR3 DNA sequence: TGTGCCAGCACCGTGGACAGGGGCCATGAGCAGTTCTTC.

This clonotype appeared a single time. V and J are TRBV6-6 and TRBJ2-7; 9 bases map to TRBD1. Germline loops: CDR1 MNHNY, CDR2 SVGAGI (reference sequence). This CDR3 comprises 14 residues. Trimming took 4 bases from V and 2 from J; bases not matched to a gene: 3. In DNA, the CDR3 is TGTGCCAGCAGTTCCCGGGACAGGGCCTACGAGCAGTACTTC. Residues: CASSSRDRAYEQYF.

This clonotype appeared many times. The chain has TRBV3-1 and TRBJ2-3; D is perhaps TRBD2 (6 bases). The V end lost 0 bases, the J end lost 1 base, and 11 bases lay between the germline ends. Germline V gene lookup returns CDR1 LGHDT and CDR2 YNNKEL (reference sequence). The length of the CDR3 is 16 residues. This chain's CDR3 is CASSQDPGLGTDTQYF. CDR3 nucleotide sequence: TGTGCCAGCAGCCAAGATCCGGGACTGGGCACAGATACGCAGTATTTT.

Many counts were recorded for this clonotype. V is TRBV9 and J is TRBJ2-7, with D maybe TRBD2 (5 bases). The V end was cut by 3 bases, the J end by 7 bases, with 8 bases between. Germline lookup yields CDR1 SGDLS and CDR2 YYNGEE. The CDR3 loop spans 11 amino acids. The CDR3 here is CASSATGEQYF. In nucleotides, the CDR3 is TGTGCCAGCAGCGCCACGGGAGAGCAGTACTTC.

This clonotype has only a few counts. This chain links TRBV6-1 with TRBJ1-6; D is uncertain. Trimming pared 0 bases from V and 7 bases from J, leaving 10 bases between. The CDR3 spans 15 residues. Germline loops: CDR1 MNHNS, CDR2 SASEGT. The CDR3 DNA is TGTGCCAGCAGTGAAGCCACGGCAGCGAATTCACCCCTCCACTTT. This codes for CASSEATAANSPLHF.

This chain uses TRBV6-1 with TRBJ2-7; D is perhaps TRBD1 (5 bases). The ends were cut back, 10 bases at V and 5 bases at J, with 18 bases in the middle. The CDR3 loop spans 13 amino acids. Germline values: CDR1 MNHNS, CDR2 SASEGT. DNA for the CDR3: TGTGCCATCAATTTCGACAGTTACGACGAGCAGTACTTC. It codes for CAINFDSYDEQYF.

This chain links TRBV5-6 with TRBJ1-1; a weak D match, TRBD1 (5 bases). The CDR3 has 13 amino acids. The V end lost 2 bases, the J end lost 5 bases, and 10 bases lay between the germline ends. Germline assignment: CDR1 SGHDT and CDR2 YYEEEE. CDR3 amino acids: CASSFFGGTEAFF. The CDR3 nucleotides are TGTGCCAGCAGCTTTTTCGGGGGTACTGAAGCTTTCTTT. The whole variable domain, filled in from reference TRBV5-6 and TRBJ1-1, reads DAGVTQSPTHLIKTRGQQVTLRCSPKSGHDTVSWYQQALGQGPQFIFQYYEEEERQRGNFPDRFSGHQFPNYSSELNVNALLLGDSALYLCASSFFGGTEAFFGQGTRLTVV.

The rearrangement links TRBV19 to TRBJ2-7; TRBD1 agrees at 8 bases. V lost 5 bases and J lost 0; bases outside the gene matches: 12. The germline V gene has CDR1 LNHDA and CDR2 SQIVND (reference sequence). The CDR3 has 17 amino acids. CDR3 protein: CASSHQGRTGNSYEQYF. DNA of the CDR3: TGTGCCAGTAGTCACCAAGGCCGGACAGGGAACTCCTACGAGCAGTACTTC.

This clonotype has at least ten counts. The V gene is TRBV9, the J gene TRBJ2-1; D may correspond to TRBD1 or TRBD2 (5 bases each). V was shortened by 3 bases and J by 4 bases, with 20 bases between the two germline ends. CDR3 length: 17 amino acids. Germline loops: CDR1 SGDLS, CDR2 YYNGEE. The CDR3 reads CASSAYGLRGEYNEQFF. In DNA, the CDR3 is TGTGCCAGCAGCGCCTATGGACTGAGGGGAGAGTACAATGAGCAGTTCTTC.

This clonotype was seen ten or more times. V gene TRBV11-1 combines with J gene TRBJ2-1; D call uncertain. Trimming took off 2 bases at V and 5 bases at J, with 7 bases between the two ends. From germline, CDR1 is SGHAT and CDR2 FQDESV (reference sequence). The CDR3 loop spans 13 amino acids. The CDR3 loop is CASSLNEDNEQFF. CDR3 DNA sequence: TGTGCCAGCAGCTTAAACGAGGACAATGAGCAGTTCTTC.